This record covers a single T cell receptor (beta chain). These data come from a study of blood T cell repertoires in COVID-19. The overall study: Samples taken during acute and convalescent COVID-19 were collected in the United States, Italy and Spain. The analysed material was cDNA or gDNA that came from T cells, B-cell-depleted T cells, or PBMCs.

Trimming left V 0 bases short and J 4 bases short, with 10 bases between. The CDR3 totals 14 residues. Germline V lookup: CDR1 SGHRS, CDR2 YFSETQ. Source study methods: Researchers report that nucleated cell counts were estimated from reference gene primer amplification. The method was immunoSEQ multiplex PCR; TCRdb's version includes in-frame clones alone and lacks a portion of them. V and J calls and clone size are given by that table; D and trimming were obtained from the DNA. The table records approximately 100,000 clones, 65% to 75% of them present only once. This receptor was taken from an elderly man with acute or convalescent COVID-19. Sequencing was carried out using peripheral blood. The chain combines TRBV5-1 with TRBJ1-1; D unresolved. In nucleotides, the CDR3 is TGCGCCAGCAGCTTGGAAAGGCCGGGCACTGAAGCTTTCTTT. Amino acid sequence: CASSLERPGTEAFF.